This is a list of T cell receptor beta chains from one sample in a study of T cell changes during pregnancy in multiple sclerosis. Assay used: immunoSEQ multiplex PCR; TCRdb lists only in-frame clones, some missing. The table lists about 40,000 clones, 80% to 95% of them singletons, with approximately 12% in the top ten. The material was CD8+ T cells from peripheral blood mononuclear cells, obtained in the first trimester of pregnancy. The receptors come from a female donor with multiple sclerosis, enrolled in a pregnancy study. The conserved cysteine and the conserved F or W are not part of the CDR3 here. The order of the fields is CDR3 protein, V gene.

cdr3_aa: ASVTGASTDTQY
v_call: TRBV2

cdr3_aa: ASRGLDSYEQY
v_call: TRBV28

cdr3_aa: ASSLNRGTSLEQY
v_call: TRBV5-1

cdr3_aa: ASSLSGQYNEQF
v_call: TRBV27

cdr3_aa: AWSVAAFKPTSTDTQY
v_call: TRBV30

cdr3_aa: ASSFRTAYNEQF
v_call: TRBV7-9

cdr3_aa: ASSPQGASYEQY
v_call: TRBV6-1

cdr3_aa: ASRPFGGGADSGELF
v_call: TRBV4-1

cdr3_aa: AISEPSGTVLTGELF
v_call: TRBV10-3

cdr3_aa: ASSWGQGLTGELF
v_call: TRBV19

cdr3_aa: ASAAGVNYGYT
v_call: TRBV6-5

cdr3_aa: ASSLFSGQGDQPQH
v_call: TRBV7-8

cdr3_aa: ASSAEGKANEKLF
v_call: TRBV2